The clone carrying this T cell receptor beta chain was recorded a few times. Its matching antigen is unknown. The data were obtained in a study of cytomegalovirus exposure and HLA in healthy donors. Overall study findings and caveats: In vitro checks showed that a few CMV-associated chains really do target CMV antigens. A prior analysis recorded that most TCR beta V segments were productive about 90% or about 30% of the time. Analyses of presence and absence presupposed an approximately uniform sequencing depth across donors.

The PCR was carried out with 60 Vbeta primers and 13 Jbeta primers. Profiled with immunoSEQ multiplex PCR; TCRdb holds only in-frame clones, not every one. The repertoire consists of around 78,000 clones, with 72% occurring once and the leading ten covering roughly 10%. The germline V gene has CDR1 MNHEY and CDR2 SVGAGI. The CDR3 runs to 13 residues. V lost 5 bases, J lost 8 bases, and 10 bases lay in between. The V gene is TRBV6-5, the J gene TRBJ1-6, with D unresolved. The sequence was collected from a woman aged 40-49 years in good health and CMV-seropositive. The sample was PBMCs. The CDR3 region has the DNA TGTGCCAGCAGTCCCGCTACGTATTCACCCCTCCACTTT. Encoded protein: CASSPATYSPLHF.